Below, 5 T cell receptor beta chains from the same sample are listed, as sequenced in a study of blood T cell repertoires in COVID-19. Produced via immunoSEQ multiplex PCR; TCRdb's table is partial and in-frame only. The data show about 150,000 clones, approximately 90% seen once. The sample consisted of peripheral blood. The receptor set was obtained from a man aged 50 to 59 who had recovered from COVID-19.

The gene calls are TRBV7-3 and TRBJ2-1, with 12 bases fitting TRBD2. This CDR3 has 16 amino acids. CDR1 SGHTA and CDR2 FQGTGA come from the germline V gene. J lost 14 bases, V lost 0 bases, and 11 bases had no gene match. CDR3 protein: CASSLTVTSGRLRKFF. In nucleotides, the CDR3 is TGTGCCAGCAGCTTAACGGTGACTAGCGGGAGATTAAGGAAGTTCTTC.

CDR3 nucleotide sequence: TGTGCCAGCAGTTACTCGAGAGGGAGCTCCTACAATGAGCAGTTCTTC. This gives the protein CASSYSRGSSYNEQFF. The chain recombines TRBV6-6 with TRBJ2-1, with a tentative D call TRBD2 (5 bases). Trimming left V 0 bases short and J 0 bases short, with 9 bases between. In germline, CDR1 is MNHNY, CDR2 SVGAGI (reference sequence). The CDR3 runs to 16 residues.

The chain has TRBV5-8 and TRBJ1-1; D unclear. The CDR3 runs 12 residues. Germline CDR1 and CDR2: SGHTS and YDEGEE. Deletions cut 0 bases from V and 8 bases from J, with 8 bases between. Written as DNA, the CDR3 is TGTGCCAGCAGCTTGGTTCCGGTGGAAGCTTTCTTT. As protein: CASSLVPVEAFF.

This clone was detected a few times. The chain joins TRBV5-4 to TRBJ2-1, with a tentative D call TRBD2 (6 bases). The germline CDR1 and CDR2 sequences are SGHNT and YYREEE (reference sequence). The CDR3 loop spans 19 amino acids. V gave up 0 bases and J gave up 1 base, with 20 bases separating them. CDR3 loop: CASSLVGGFLGPSYNEQFF. CDR3 in DNA: TGTGCCAGCAGCTTGGTTGGGGGGTTTTTGGGGCCGTCCTACAATGAGCAGTTCTTC.

The CDR3 loop reads CASSESSGGIETQYF. CDR3 DNA: TGTGCCAGCAGTGAGTCTAGCGGGGGGATTGAGACCCAGTACTTC. The chain is built from TRBV6-4 and TRBJ2-5; 11 bases are a match to TRBD2. The trim removed 3 bases at V and 5 bases at J, leaving 5 bases unmatched. CDR3 length: 15 amino acids. CDR1 and CDR2 from the germline V gene are MRHNA and SNTAGT.